The 23 T cell receptor beta chains reported below all come from one sample, sequenced in a study of cytomegalovirus exposure and HLA in healthy donors. The PCR employed 60 Vbeta primers together with 13 Jbeta primers. Only in-frame clones appear in the TCRdb table, and some are missing; sequencing was by immunoSEQ multiplex PCR. The profile shows about 170,000 clones, approximately 65% of them singletons. The sequencing sample was made of PBMCs. Every receptor here comes from a man between 35 and 55 years old in good health and CMV-seronegative.

There are a few counts of this clone. The gene calls are TRBV6-1 and TRBJ2-7; 10 bases line up with TRBD2. There are 13 residues in the CDR3. Unmatched junction bases numbered 6, after V lost 8 bases and J lost 5 bases. From germline, CDR1 is MNHNS and CDR2 SASEGT. This chain's CDR3 is CASLGLAVHEQYF. As DNA, the CDR3 is TGTGCCAGCCTAGGACTAGCGGTCCACGAGCAGTACTTC.

The rearrangement links TRBV27 to TRBJ1-5; D is ambiguous. V was shortened by 2 bases and J by 5 bases, with 13 bases between the two germline ends. The germline gives CDR1 MNHEY, CDR2 SMNVEV (reference sequence). This CDR3 region has 15 residues. The CDR3 sequence is CASSLRGNQDQPQHF. In DNA form, the CDR3 reads TGTGCCAGCAGTTTAAGAGGGAACCAAGATCAGCCCCAGCATTTT.

This clone has more than one count but fewer than ten. This chain links TRBV11-3 with TRBJ2-7; TRBD1 agrees at 8 bases. Germline CDR1 SGHNT, CDR2 YENEEA. V shed 5 bases, J shed 6 bases, and the junction held 6 bases outside the gene matches. The CDR3 is made up of 13 amino acids. The CDR3: CASSLQGGSEQYF. CDR3 in DNA: TGTGCCAGCAGCCTACAGGGGGGAAGCGAGCAGTACTTC.

The chain employs TRBV7-2 and TRBJ1-3; no clear D. In germline, CDR1 is SGHTA, CDR2 FQGNSA. The CDR3 sequence is 18 residues long. V gave up 1 base and J gave up 1 base, with 17 bases separating them. This CDR3 reads CASSLGLRSPNSGNTIYF. The CDR3 DNA is TGTGCCAGCAGCTTAGGTCTGCGGTCTCCCAATTCTGGAAACACCATATATTTT.

The chain couples TRBV6-5 to TRBJ1-2; no firm D call. CDR1 is MNHEY and CDR2 is SVGAGI in the germline V gene. V was shortened by 2 bases and J by 4 bases, with 8 bases between the two germline ends. CDR3 length: 13 residues. Written as DNA, the CDR3 is TGTGCCAGCAGTTACGAGATTGCCTATGGCTACACCTTC. Amino acids: CASSYEIAYGYTF.

This rearrangement joins TRBV2 to TRBJ2-7, with a weak D call TRBD1 (6 bases). This CDR3 region has 15 residues. Trimming left V 6 bases short and J 1 base short, with 16 bases between. The germline gives CDR1 SNHLY, CDR2 FYNNEI. The CDR3 DNA follows: TGTGCCAGCAGACCATACGGGACACCTTCCTACGAGCAGTACTTC. Translating it yields CASRPYGTPSYEQYF.

The V call is TRBV7-9, the J call TRBJ2-7, with TRBD2 matching over 7 bases. The CDR3 runs 13 residues. Germline V CDR1 and CDR2: SEHNR, FQNEAQ (reference sequence). After removal of 5 bases from V and 3 bases from J, the junction contained 4 bases not matched to a gene. The CDR3 DNA reads TGTGCCAGCAGCCCGGGACTAAACTACGAGCAGTACTTC. Residues: CASSPGLNYEQYF.

The sample holds a few counts of this clone. The chain recombines TRBV28 with TRBJ1-2; a weak D match, TRBD1 (6 bases). This CDR3 contains 15 residues. Trimming cost V 1 base and J 7 bases, with 16 bases left between them. Germline values: CDR1 MDHEN, CDR2 SYDVKM. This CDR3 is CASSLLKGERGGYTF. DNA of the CDR3: TGTGCCAGCAGTTTATTAAAGGGGGAAAGAGGTGGCTACACCTTC.

This chain joins TRBV7-2 and TRBJ2-5; D is unclear. The J call may be in error: the DNA end matches TRBJ2-7 better. Germline V lookup: CDR1 SGHTA, CDR2 FQGNSA. The CDR3 has 14 residues. CDR3 bases: TGTGCCAGCAGCCTCTTAAGAATTACCTACGAGCAGTACTTC. This translates into CASSLLRITYEQYF.

This clone was counted between two and nine times. This chain links TRBV19 with TRBJ1-6; D is perhaps TRBD1 (6 bases). This CDR3 has 13 amino acids. CDR1 and CDR2 from the germline V gene are LNHDA and SQIVND (reference sequence). V was pared by 6 bases and J by 7 bases, with 10 bases between. CDR3 sequence: CASSIDRNSPLHF. In nucleotides, the CDR3 is TGTGCCAGTAGCATTGACAGGAATTCACCCCTCCACTTT.

The chain links TRBV6-5 to TRBJ2-3, with D tentatively TRBD2 (5 bases). V lost 6 bases to trimming and J lost 8 bases, with 15 bases between them. This CDR3 spans 13 amino acids. CDR1 is MNHEY and CDR2 is SVGAGI in the germline V gene. CDR3 region: CASSPGEGGTQYF. The DNA of the CDR3 is TGTGCCAGCAGCCCCGGGGAAGGAGGTACGCAGTATTTT.

CDR3 region: CASSEVRGLSISSYNEQFF. The CDR3 coding sequence is TGTGCCAGCAGTGAAGTTCGAGGACTTTCTATAAGCTCCTACAATGAGCAGTTCTTC. The V gene is TRBV6-1, the J gene TRBJ2-1; D is possibly TRBD2 (5 bases). V lost 1 base to trimming and J lost 0 bases, with 19 bases between them. This CDR3 has 19 amino acids. Per germline, CDR1 MNHNS and CDR2 SASEGT.

V and J are TRBV7-2 and TRBJ1-5; TRBD1 matches at 8 bases. The CDR3 is made up of 13 amino acids. Germline loops: CDR1 SGHTA, CDR2 FQGNSA. The junction had 0 bases not matched to a gene; V was cut back by 1 base and J by 7 bases. Here the CDR3 DNA reads TGTGCCAGCAGCTTAGGACAGGGGCAGCCCCAGCATTTT. Translated, it gives CASSLGQGQPQHF.

V and J are TRBV6-5 and TRBJ2-3, with 12 positions matching TRBD2. The J segment lost 6 bases and the V segment lost 4 bases, leaving 5 bases of the junction unmatched. The CDR3 length is 15 residues. The germline CDR1 and CDR2 sequences are MNHEY and SVGAGI. The CDR3 coding sequence is TGTGCCAGCAGTTGGGGACTAGCGGGTGCCGATACGCAGTATTTT. The encoded protein is CASSWGLAGADTQYF.

The chain has TRBV6-6 and TRBJ1-5; a possible D gene is TRBD1 (6 bases). V was trimmed by 8 bases and J by 6 bases, leaving 17 bases between them. CDR1 MNHNY and CDR2 SVGAGI come from the germline V gene (reference sequence). The length of the CDR3 is 14 residues. The DNA for the CDR3 is TGTGCCAGCGCGCTGCAGGGGTCGGGTCAGCCCCAGCATTTT. Translation: CASALQGSGQPQHF.

This chain connects TRBV4-1 to TRBJ2-7; D may be TRBD2 (5 bases). The CDR3 loop spans 15 amino acids. Germline values: CDR1 MGHRA, CDR2 YSYEKL. The ends were cut back, 4 bases at V and 2 bases at J, with 15 bases in the middle. The chain's CDR3 is CASSRQAGGTYEQYF. The CDR3 DNA reads as TGCGCCAGCAGCCGTCAGGCGGGTGGCACCTACGAGCAGTACTTC.

This sequence joins TRBV6-5 and TRBJ2-5; TRBD1 agrees at 8 bases. The CDR3 contains 14 residues. Germline values: CDR1 MNHEY, CDR2 SVGAGI. The junction had 10 bases not matched to a gene; V was cut back by 11 bases and J by 2 bases. DNA of the CDR3: TGTGCCGGGGCGGACAGGGAATCTCAAGAGACCCAGTACTTC. It specifies CAGADRESQETQYF.

The rearrangement joins TRBV4-3 to TRBJ2-1; no firm D call. Trimming left V 0 bases short and J 6 bases short, with 15 bases between. The CDR3 consists of 16 residues. Germline V CDR1 and CDR2: LGHNA, YSLEER. The CDR3 DNA is TGCGCCAGCAGCCAAGATCGAGCTCCGGGTGGCAATGAGCAGTTCTTC. Its protein product is CASSQDRAPGGNEQFF.

The rearrangement uses TRBV5-5 and TRBJ1-4, with D perhaps TRBD1 (6 bases). Germline V gene lookup returns CDR1 SGHKS and CDR2 YYEKEE (reference sequence). The CDR3 runs to 14 residues. Between the trimmed V and J ends, which lost 4 bases and 5 bases, there was a span of 12 bases. CDR3 nucleotides: TGTGCCAGCAGCCTAGGGGGTGGGAATGAAAAACTGTTTTTT. This codes for CASSLGGGNEKLFF.

The chain joins TRBV9 to TRBJ2-5; 8 bases map to TRBD2. The CDR3 runs 14 residues. With V trimmed by 2 bases and J by 5 bases, 5 bases remained unmatched. Germline loops: CDR1 SGDLS, CDR2 YYNGEE. CDR3 residues: CASSVGTRGETQYF. CDR3 nucleotide sequence: TGTGCCAGCAGCGTCGGGACTAGAGGGGAGACCCAGTACTTC.

The chain couples TRBV6-5 to TRBJ2-5; 8 bases fit TRBD1. The J call is doubtful: the DNA matches TRBJ2-7 better. Germline-derived CDR1 and CDR2 are MNHEY and SVGAGI. The CDR3 runs to 15 residues. The CDR3 sequence: CASRRRQGKRDEQYF. The CDR3 DNA reads as TGTGCCAGCAGACGCCGACAGGGGAAACGGGACGAGCAGTACTTC.

This CDR3 is CASGGGSGSSYNEQFF. In DNA form, the CDR3 reads TGTGCTAGTGGGGGGGGTAGCGGGAGCTCCTACAATGAGCAGTTCTTC. The chain combines TRBV12-5 with TRBJ2-1; TRBD2 matches at 9 bases. Germline V CDR1 and CDR2: LGHNT, FRNRAP. After removal of 6 bases from V and 0 bases from J, the junction contained 6 bases not matched to a gene. The CDR3 totals 16 residues.

V and J are TRBV4-1 and TRBJ2-1, with 10 bases matching TRBD2. Germline assignment: CDR1 MGHRA and CDR2 YSYEKL. The J segment lost 3 bases and the V segment lost 4 bases, leaving 9 bases of the junction unmatched. CDR3 length: 17 amino acids. The CDR3 DNA follows: TGCGCCAGCAGCCCCGGACTAGCGGTTACCATCTACAATGAGCAGTTCTTC. Translation gives CASSPGLAVTIYNEQFF.